This is a list of T cell receptor beta chains from one sample in a study of blood T cell repertoires in COVID-19. Clones were sequenced by immunoSEQ multiplex PCR, and TCRdb holds only the in-frame ones, with some missing. The repertoire includes some 160,000 clones, more than 70% of them detected once, and about 2.6% sits in the top ten. The sequencing sample was made of peripheral blood. These TCRs come from a man aged 55-75 years with acute or convalescent COVID-19. Both conserved end residues are part of each CDR3. The D gene is left open where the match is weak. Clone size is given for some rows only: seen once, a few or many times, or a class if the clone is expanded.

D gene: TRBD2
clone size: -
J gene: TRBJ2-3
V gene: TRBV4-1
CDR3 DNA: TGCGCCAGCAGCCAAGGCGGGGGGGCCGGAGATACGCAGTATTTT
CDR3 protein: CASSQGGGAGDTQYF

D gene: -
clone size: -
J gene: TRBJ1-4
V gene: TRBV27
CDR3 DNA: TGTGCCAGCAGCCCCGAACTGTCGGGTGAAAAACTGTTTTTT
CDR3 protein: CASSPELSGEKLFF

D gene: TRBD2
clone size: -
J gene: TRBJ2-1
V gene: TRBV5-4
CDR3 DNA: TGTGCCAGCAGCTTTCAACTAGCGGGCGAGCAGTTCTTC
CDR3 protein: CASSFQLAGEQFF

D gene: -
clone size: -
J gene: TRBJ2-1
V gene: TRBV2
CDR3 DNA: TGTGCCAGCAGCTCGGTTGGCGGACTACAACAGGGGGAGCAGTTCTTC
CDR3 protein: CASSSVGGLQQGEQFF

D gene: TRBD1
clone size: -
J gene: TRBJ1-2
V gene: TRBV7-9
CDR3 DNA: TGTGCCAGCAGCTTCTTGGTCGGGACAGGGTCCGACTATGGCTACACCTTC
CDR3 protein: CASSFLVGTGSDYGYTF

D gene: -
clone size: -
J gene: TRBJ1-5
V gene: TRBV24-1
CDR3 DNA: TGTGCCACTAGTCCCCGAGGTCCGGGGGGCAATCAGCCCCAGCATTTT
CDR3 protein: CATSPRGPGGNQPQHF

D gene: -
clone size: -
J gene: TRBJ2-1
V gene: TRBV3-1/TRBV3-2
CDR3 DNA: TGTGCCAGCAGCCAAGAGGGCAGGAGGCCGGTCAGGGGGCAGTTCTTC
CDR3 protein: CASSQEGRRPVRGQFF

D gene: -
clone size: -
J gene: TRBJ1-1
V gene: TRBV6-5
CDR3 DNA: TGTGCCAGCAGGGCAAGGGGACAGAACACTGAAGCTTTCTTT
CDR3 protein: CASRARGQNTEAFF

D gene: TRBD1
clone size: -
J gene: TRBJ2-7
V gene: TRBV5-1
CDR3 DNA: TGCGCCAGCAGCTCCGGGACAGGGTTCTACGAGCAGTACTTC
CDR3 protein: CASSSGTGFYEQYF

D gene: TRBD2
clone size: -
J gene: TRBJ2-7
V gene: TRBV27
CDR3 DNA: TGTGCCAGCAGTTTATCGACCCCGGGACTAGCGGGGGGCTTAAGCTCCTACGAGCAGTACTTC
CDR3 protein: CASSLSTPGLAGGLSSYEQYF

D gene: TRBD2
clone size: few
J gene: TRBJ2-5
V gene: TRBV19
CDR3 DNA: TGTGCCAGTAGTTCTAGCGGCCTGAGGGAGACCCAGTACTTC
CDR3 protein: CASSSSGLRETQYF

D gene: TRBD1
clone size: -
J gene: TRBJ1-4
V gene: TRBV7-8
CDR3 DNA: TGTGCCAGCAGCTCCCTGACAGGGGCGGGGGAAAAACTGTTTTTT
CDR3 protein: CASSSLTGAGEKLFF

D gene: -
clone size: -
J gene: TRBJ1-1
V gene: TRBV7-9
CDR3 DNA: TGTGCCGGCACTTATGGTCCCAGCACTGAAGCTTTCTTT
CDR3 protein: CAGTYGPSTEAFF

D gene: -
clone size: -
J gene: TRBJ2-5
V gene: TRBV7-9
CDR3 DNA: TGTGCCAGCAGCTTATCGTCACGGGGTAGGGAGACCCAGTACTTC
CDR3 protein: CASSLSSRGRETQYF

D gene: -
clone size: -
J gene: TRBJ1-1
V gene: TRBV7-2
CDR3 DNA: TGTGCCAGCAGCTTAGCGCTCGGGGGGATAGGTGAAGCTTTCTTT
CDR3 protein: CASSLALGGIGEAFF

D gene: TRBD1
clone size: -
J gene: TRBJ1-2
V gene: TRBV14
CDR3 DNA: TGTGCCAGCAGCCACAGGGGGATGAACTATGGCTACACCTTC
CDR3 protein: CASSHRGMNYGYTF

D gene: TRBD1
clone size: -
J gene: TRBJ2-7
V gene: TRBV6-6
CDR3 DNA: TGTGCCAGCAGTCCCCTTCTCAGACAGGGAACTATCTACGAGCAGTACTTC
CDR3 protein: CASSPLLRQGTIYEQYF

D gene: TRBD2
clone size: -
J gene: TRBJ2-7
V gene: TRBV19
CDR3 DNA: TGTGCCAGCCGAGACAGGACTAGCGGCTCCTACGAGCAGTACTTC
CDR3 protein: CASRDRTSGSYEQYF

D gene: -
clone size: -
J gene: TRBJ2-7
V gene: TRBV19
CDR3 DNA: TGTGCCAGTAGTATATCGTGGCAGGGCGTATACGAGCAGTACTTC
CDR3 protein: CASSISWQGVYEQYF

D gene: -
clone size: -
J gene: TRBJ1-2
V gene: TRBV5-1
CDR3 DNA: TGCGCCAGCAGCCATCCTTTCCAGCGGGGCTACACCTTC
CDR3 protein: CASSHPFQRGYTF